This TCR beta chain was retrieved from a study of T cell responses to AZD1222 COVID-19 vaccine. Study-wide results and caveats: Of the AZD1222 recipients, only 6 or 7 were seropositive at baseline. Spike-wide coverage was observed for vaccine-associated CD4 TCRs, with dominant responses at 160-218 and 743-854.

Note on this clone: Antigen specificity is unknown.

The CDR3 extends over 14 amino acids. Trimming cost V 2 bases and J 8 bases, with 12 bases left between them. Germline V gene sequence: CDR1 MNHEY, CDR2 SVGAGI. Here immunoSEQ multiplex PCR was the method, and the copy in TCRdb shows in-frame clones only, minus some. The table includes 120,000 or so clones, roughly 90% detected once. The receptor was isolated from an adult in good health. The rearrangement joins TRBV6-5 to TRBJ1-4, with a tentative D call TRBD1 (6 bases). The sequencing here drew on peripheral blood, taken on day 0 of AZD1222 vaccination. The CDR3 is CASSYGGTKEKLFF. The CDR3 DNA is TGTGCCAGCAGTTACGGGGGGACAAAAGAAAAACTGTTTTTT.